This T cell receptor (beta chain) was recorded in a study of shared clonotypes between healthy human individuals. Study information: Three plates were used per donor for CD4 naive, three for CD4 memory, two for CD8 naive and one for CD8 memory.

Germline V lookup: CDR1 SGDLS, CDR2 YYNGEE. This CDR3 has 15 amino acids. V lost 3 bases and J lost 2, with 11 bases in between. Study-wide points: Non-shared clonotypes had lower generation probabilities than clonotypes shared by all four sorted-subset donors.

Some 28,000 T cell genomes (about 0.2 ug DNA) went into each sorted-subset replicate. In the original processing: From ImmunoSEQ came sequences covering only the junction and carrying no quality scores, so filtering differed. Only in-frame clones appear in the TCRdb table, and some are missing; sequencing was by immunoSEQ multiplex PCR. The V and J calls and clone size are taken from that table; D and trimming were inferred from the DNA. Among about 2.3 million clones listed, approximately 93% were seen once. In this sample, this clone turned up a few times. Its antigen is not known. The rearrangement links TRBV9 to TRBJ2-2, with D maybe TRBD2 (5 bases). The sample consisted of naive CD4+ T cells from PBMCs. As for subset: CD45RA+ positively selected. The clonotype originates from a man aged 18 to 30 in good health. Some clones in this sample may be carry-over from other donors' samples. CDR3: CASSESGGNTGELFF. CDR3 coding DNA: TGTGCCAGCAGCGAAAGCGGCGGAAACACCGGGGAGCTGTTTTTT.